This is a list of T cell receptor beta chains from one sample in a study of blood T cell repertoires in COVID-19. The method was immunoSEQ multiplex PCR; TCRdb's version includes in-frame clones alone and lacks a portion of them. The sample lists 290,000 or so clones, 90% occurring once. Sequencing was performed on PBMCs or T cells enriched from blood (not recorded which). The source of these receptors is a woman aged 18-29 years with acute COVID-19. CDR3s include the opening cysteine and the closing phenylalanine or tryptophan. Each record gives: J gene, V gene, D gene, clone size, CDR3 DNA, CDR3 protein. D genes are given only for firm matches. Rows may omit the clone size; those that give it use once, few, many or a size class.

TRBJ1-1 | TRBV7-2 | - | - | TGTGCCAGCAGCTTAACGCCGGGGGTGAACACTGAAGCTTTCTTT | CASSLTPGVNTEAFF
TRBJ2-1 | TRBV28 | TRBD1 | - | TGTGCCAGCAGTTTATTGACAGGGGATGGGGGGCCGAAGGGTGAGCAGTTCTTC | CASSLLTGDGGPKGEQFF
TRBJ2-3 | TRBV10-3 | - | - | TGTGCCATCAGTGATATTGGAGACACAGATACGCAGTATTTT | CAISDIGDTDTQYF
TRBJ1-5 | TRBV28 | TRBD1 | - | TGTGCCAGCAGCCCCGGGACAGGGAGCAATCAGCCCCAGCATTTT | CASSPGTGSNQPQHF
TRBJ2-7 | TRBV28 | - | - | TGTGCCAGCAGTTTAGATGGGGCCCGCGGCTCTTCCTACGAGCAGTACTTC | CASSLDGARGSSYEQYF
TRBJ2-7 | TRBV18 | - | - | TGTGCCAGCTCCCAAGACCCGACATCCTGGGAGCAGTACTTC | CASSQDPTSWEQYF
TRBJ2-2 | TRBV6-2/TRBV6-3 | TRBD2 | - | TGTGCCAGCAGACCTATATTAGCGGGAGTTACCGCCGGGGAGCTGTTTTTT | CASRPILAGVTAGELFF
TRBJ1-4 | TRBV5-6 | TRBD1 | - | TGTGCCAGCAGCACCGGGACAGGGGTCCTGGAGGAGAATGAAAAACTGTTTTTT | CASSTGTGVLEENEKLFF
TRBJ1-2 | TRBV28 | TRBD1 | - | TGTGCCAGCAGTCGGACAGGGGGGAATGGCTACACCTTC | CASSRTGGNGYTF
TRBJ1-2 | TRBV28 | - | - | TGTGCCAGCAGCCGGGGAGGGGGGTATGGCTACACCTTC | CASSRGGGYGYTF
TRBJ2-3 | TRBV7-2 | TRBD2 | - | TGTGCCAGCAGCCCCAATGGGGCTAGCGGGAGCACAGATACGCAGTATTTT | CASSPNGASGSTDTQYF
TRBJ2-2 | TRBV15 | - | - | TGTGCCACCAGCCGGGACACTTACACCGGGGAGCTGTTTTTT | CATSRDTYTGELFF
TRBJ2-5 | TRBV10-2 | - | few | TGCGCCAGCAGTGAGTCGACTCCTCGGGAGACCCAGTACTTC | CASSESTPRETQYF